Detailed here is one T cell receptor (beta chain). V dropped 4 bases and J dropped 2 bases, with 7 bases sitting between them. This CDR3 contains 13 residues. Germline V gives CDR1 SGHDT, CDR2 YYEEEE. Replicate PCRs run on sorted subsets employed about 220 ng DNA, roughly 30,000 T cell genomes. The method was immunoSEQ multiplex PCR; TCRdb's version includes in-frame clones alone and lacks a portion of them. The sample shows around 1.5 million clones, roughly 98% of them seen only once. The data stem from a study of shared clonotypes between healthy human individuals. V usage is TRBV5-6 and J usage is TRBJ2-1; D possibly matches TRBD1 or TRBD2 (6 bases each). The sequenced material came from naive CD4+ T cells sorted from blood. The subset was: CD45RA+ positively selected. The sequence was collected from a man aged 25-45 years in good health. CDR3 DNA sequence: TGTGCCAGCAGCAGGGGGGCCTACAATGAGCAGTTCTTC. Amino acid sequence: CASSRGAYNEQFF.